This T cell receptor beta chain was observed in a study of T cell changes during pregnancy in multiple sclerosis. Using immunoSEQ multiplex PCR, the repertoire was profiled, and TCRdb retains in-frame clones only, with some absent. The repertoire holds about 51,000 clones, with 85% to 95% as singletons. This CDR3 is 15 amino acids long. With 5 bases clipped from V and 2 bases from J, the junction kept 6 bases outside the gene matches. The germline CDR1 and CDR2 sequences are SGHTA and FQGNSA. The TCR was taken from a female donor with multiple sclerosis, enrolled in a pregnancy study. The chain has TRBV7-2 and TRBJ2-7; 10 bases agree with TRBD2. Sequenced here: CD4+ T cells from peripheral blood mononuclear cells, sampled in the second trimester of pregnancy. This chain's CDR3 is CASSRGLAATYEQYF. CDR3 coding DNA: TGTGCCAGCAGCCGAGGACTAGCGGCTACCTACGAGCAGTACTTC.